Each of the 24 T cell receptor beta chains below was sequenced from the same sample in a study of beta chain features in type 1 diabetes. The entirety of the isolated RNA underwent reverse transcription, so expressed TCRB transcripts were sequenced. Produced via immunoSEQ multiplex PCR; TCRdb's table is partial and in-frame only. The sample has around 40,000 clones; over 50% are singletons. Sequencing input: Tregs from blood. These receptor sequences come from a woman aged 18 to 35 in good health.

This CDR3 is CASSIAGQGRSSGANVLTF. The CDR3 DNA follows: TGTGCCAGTAGTATTGCGGGACAGGGGCGTAGCTCTGGGGCCAACGTCCTGACTTTC. The J gene is TRBJ2-6, the V gene TRBV19, with 10 bases fitting TRBD1. The CDR3 length is 19 residues. CDR1 and CDR2 (germline): LNHDA, SQIVND (reference sequence). V trimming: 3 bases; J trimming: 0 bases; junction bases outside the gene matches: 8.

This clone was recorded once. The chain combines TRBV5-1 with TRBJ2-3; TRBD2 matches at 10 bases. Germline-derived CDR1 and CDR2 are SGHRS and YFSETQ. This CDR3 comprises 14 residues. V trimming: 7 bases; J trimming: 1 base; junction bases outside the gene matches: 3. The CDR3 loop is CASRLAGGTDTQYF. In DNA, the CDR3 is TGCGCCAGCCGCCTAGCGGGAGGCACAGATACGCAGTATTTT.

This clone was seen a handful of times. The gene calls are TRBV28 and TRBJ2-6; 7 bases align to TRBD1. V shed 6 bases, J shed 5 bases, and the junction held 4 bases outside the gene matches. The CDR3 has 14 amino acids. Germline CDR1 reads MDHEN; CDR2 reads SYDVKM. The CDR3 DNA follows: TGTGCCAGCAGCCTGGACAGGCGGGCCAACGTCCTGACTTTC. Translating it yields CASSLDRRANVLTF.

V is TRBV5-1 and J is TRBJ2-3, with D perhaps matching TRBD2 (7 bases). The germline V gene has CDR1 SGHRS and CDR2 YFSETQ. V gave up 0 bases and J gave up 1 base, with 15 bases separating them. This CDR3 is built from 17 residues. The CDR3, as DNA: TGCGCCAGCAGCTTGGCTTTAGGGGGAGGGCGCACAGATACGCAGTATTTT. It is translated as CASSLALGGGRTDTQYF.

The chain links TRBV7-8 to TRBJ2-7, with TRBD2 matching over 13 bases. Germline lookup yields CDR1 SGHVS and CDR2 FQNEAQ. V lost 5 bases and J lost 3; bases outside the gene matches: 10. This CDR3 has 17 amino acids. CDR3 protein: CASSRLAGGPRGYEQYF. Here the CDR3 DNA reads TGTGCCAGCAGCCGACTAGCGGGAGGCCCCAGGGGCTACGAGCAGTACTTC.

This clone was counted a few times. This chain uses TRBV18 with TRBJ2-7, with 9 bases fitting TRBD1. The V gene's germline CDR1 is KGHSH and CDR2 LQKENI. This CDR3 contains 15 residues. The J segment lost 6 bases and the V segment lost 3 bases, leaving 9 bases of the junction unmatched. The CDR3 nucleotides read TGTGCCAGCTCACCCCGCGACAGGGGGTACGGCGAGCAGTACTTC. This encodes CASSPRDRGYGEQYF.

The rearrangement links TRBV2 to TRBJ2-5; TRBD2 is a possible D gene (6 bases). The assigned J gene may be wrong: the sequence end matches TRBJ2-7 better. The germline gives CDR1 SNHLY, CDR2 FYNNEI. The CDR3 length is 13 residues. CDR3: CASQKAGSGEQYF. CDR3 DNA: TGTGCCAGCCAAAAGGCGGGGTCGGGCGAGCAGTACTTC.

V is TRBV28 and J is TRBJ1-1, with 8 nucleotides matching TRBD1. V shed 1 base, J shed 5 bases, and the junction held 12 bases outside the gene matches. The V gene's germline CDR1 is MDHEN and CDR2 SYDVKM. This CDR3 spans 17 amino acids. The CDR3 DNA follows: TGTGCCAGCAGTTTATTCGGACAGGGAAGATGGGGGACTGAAGCTTTCTTT. This codes for CASSLFGQGRWGTEAFF.

CDR3: CASTPGRNTGELFF. CDR3 nucleotides: TGTGCCAGTACCCCGGGGAGGAACACCGGGGAGCTGTTTTTT. The chain joins TRBV19 to TRBJ2-2; tentative D call: TRBD2 (5 bases). Trimming took 7 bases from V and 1 from J, leaving 10 bases between them. CDR1 is LNHDA and CDR2 is SQIVND in the germline V gene (reference sequence). The CDR3 covers 14 residues.

The V gene is TRBV7-9, the J gene TRBJ2-2, with D tentatively TRBD2 (5 bases). V lost 3 bases to trimming and J lost 4 bases, with 12 bases between them. The CDR3 contains 15 residues. The germline CDR1 and CDR2 sequences are SEHNR and FQNEAQ (reference sequence). The CDR3 region is CASSFLGRSTGELFF. In DNA, the CDR3 is TGTGCCAGCAGCTTTCTAGGGAGAAGCACCGGGGAGCTGTTTTTT.

The V gene is TRBV28, the J gene TRBJ2-3; 7 bases align to TRBD1. The CDR3 covers 16 residues. Germline V gene lookup returns CDR1 MDHEN and CDR2 SYDVKM. V shed 6 bases and J 0 bases; nucleotides not matched to a gene: 9. The CDR3 sequence: CASSWLGTVSTDTQYF. The DNA for the CDR3 is TGTGCCAGCAGCTGGCTCGGGACAGTTAGCACAGATACGCAGTATTTT.

The chain's CDR3 is CASRPRAPNTGELFF. The DNA for the CDR3 is TGTGCCAGCAGGCCCAGGGCGCCGAACACCGGGGAGCTGTTTTTT. The rearrangement uses TRBV6-1 and TRBJ2-2; weak D call: TRBD1 (5 bases). Trimming removed 6 bases from V and 0 bases from J, with 11 bases in between. The germline CDR1 and CDR2 sequences are MNHNS and SASEGT. The CDR3 extends over 15 amino acids.

This clone came up a few times. V and J are TRBV5-1 and TRBJ1-1; 9 nucleotides match TRBD1. V gave up 4 bases and J gave up 0 bases; unmatched junction bases: 7. The CDR3 covers 16 residues. From germline, CDR1 is SGHRS and CDR2 YFSETQ. The CDR3 loop is CASSVRRTGVNTEAFF. The CDR3, as DNA: TGCGCCAGCAGCGTTAGACGGACAGGGGTGAACACTGAAGCTTTCTTT.

The chain joins TRBV6-5 to TRBJ2-3, with 12 positions matching TRBD2. The CDR3 runs 15 residues. Looked up from germline, CDR1 is MNHEY and CDR2 is SVGAGI. The junction had 5 bases not matched to a gene; V was cut back by 8 bases and J by 2 bases. The CDR3 here is CASGRLAGATDTQYF. In DNA form, the CDR3 reads TGTGCCAGCGGAAGACTAGCGGGAGCCACAGATACGCAGTATTTT.

The sample holds a few counts of this clone. The chain links TRBV29-1 to TRBJ2-1, with 10 bases lining up with TRBD2. The J segment lost 4 bases and the V segment lost 1 base, leaving 7 bases of the junction unmatched. Germline CDR1 and CDR2: SQVTM and ANQGSEA. The CDR3 runs 16 residues. CDR3 sequence (DNA): TGCAGCGTTGAAGGTAGACTAGCGGGTATATACAATGAGCAGTTCTTC. Protein sequence: CSVEGRLAGIYNEQFF.

The chain joins TRBV29-1 to TRBJ2-5, with D perhaps matching TRBD2 (5 bases). Trimming left V 3 bases short and J 0 bases short, with 17 bases between. Per the germline V gene, CDR1 is SQVTM and CDR2 is ANQGSEA. This CDR3 is built from 16 residues. The CDR3, as DNA: TGCAGCGTTGAGGGCGGGTATTTGACGTACCAAGAGACCCAGTACTTC. It encodes CSVEGGYLTYQETQYF. Variable domain in full (rest from reference TRBV29-1 and TRBJ2-5): SAVISQKPSRDICQRGTSLTIQCQVDSQVTMMFWYRQQPGQSLTLIATANQGSEATYESGFVIDKFPISRPNLTFSTLTVSNMSPEDSSIYLCSVEGGYLTYQETQYFGPGTRLLVL.

This clone was detected a few times. The rearrangement uses TRBV5-1 and TRBJ2-2, with 7 bases that match TRBD1. Germline CDR1 reads SGHRS; CDR2 reads YFSETQ. The CDR3 has 14 amino acids. The ends lost 7 bases at V and 1 base at J; junction bases unmatched: 4. Here the CDR3 reads CASGTVQNTGELFF. As DNA, the CDR3 is TGCGCCAGCGGGACAGTACAGAACACCGGGGAGCTGTTTTTT.

The chain employs TRBV4-3 and TRBJ1-6; 11 bases agree with TRBD1. The CDR3 runs to 15 residues. Unmatched junction bases numbered 2, after V lost 3 bases and J lost 7 bases. Per the germline V gene, CDR1 is LGHNA and CDR2 is YSLEER. DNA for the CDR3: TGCGCCAGCAGCCAGGGACAGGGGGTGAATTCACCCCTCCACTTT. As protein: CASSQGQGVNSPLHF.

The chain combines TRBV6-5 with TRBJ1-4; D is perhaps TRBD1 (5 bases). CDR3 length: 14 amino acids. The V gene's germline CDR1 is MNHEY and CDR2 SVGAGI. Trimming took 5 bases from V and 5 from J, leaving 12 bases between them. CDR3 loop: CASSAGRRNEKLFF. CDR3 coding DNA: TGTGCCAGCAGTGCAGGGCGGAGAAATGAAAAACTGTTTTTT.

This chain links TRBV5-1 with TRBJ2-3; 7 bases line up with TRBD2. The CDR3 extends over 14 amino acids. Germline CDR1 is SGHRS and CDR2 is YFSETQ. Trimming at V came to 5 bases and at J to 0 bases, leaving 3 bases not matched to a gene. CDR3 coding DNA: TGCGCCAGCAGACGTAGCGGGAGCACAGATACGCAGTATTTT. It encodes CASRRSGSTDTQYF.

The genes are TRBV5-1 and TRBJ2-1; 8 positions match TRBD2. The V gene's germline CDR1 is SGHRS and CDR2 YFSETQ. The V segment lost 4 bases and the J segment 3 bases; nucleotides outside the gene matches: 3. The CDR3 has 14 amino acids. As DNA, the CDR3 is TGCGCCAGCAGCCCAGCGGGAGACTACAATGAGCAGTTCTTC. Encoded protein: CASSPAGDYNEQFF. The full variable domain, with the rest looked up from reference TRBV5-1 and TRBJ2-1, is KAGVTQTPRYLIKTRGQQVTLSCSPISGHRSVSWYQQTPGQGLQFLFEYFSETQRNKGNFPGRFSGRQFSNSRSEMNVSTLELGDSALYLCASSPAGDYNEQFFGPGTRLTVL.

V is TRBV2 and J is TRBJ2-7; TRBD1 matches 8 bases. The CDR3 loop spans 14 amino acids. J was trimmed by 3 bases and V by 2 bases; bases with no gene match: 3. CDR1 SNHLY and CDR2 FYNNEI come from the germline V gene. The CDR3 sequence is CASSERTGFYEQYF. As DNA, the CDR3 is TGTGCCAGCAGTGAAAGGACAGGGTTCTACGAGCAGTACTTC.

The chain links TRBV12-5 to TRBJ2-7; D may be TRBD2 (6 bases). V was shortened by 0 bases and J by 2 bases, with 8 bases between the two germline ends. CDR3 length: 14 amino acids. Germline V gene data show CDR1 as LGHNT and CDR2 as FRNRAP. The CDR3 DNA sequence: TGTGCTAGTGGTTTGGTGGAGGGGCCCTACGAGCAGTACTTC. This gives the protein CASGLVEGPYEQYF. Using reference TRBV12-5 and TRBJ2-7 for the parts outside the CDR3, the full variable domain is DARVTQTPRHKVTEMGQEVTMRCQPILGHNTVFWYRQTMMQGLELLAYFRNRAPLDDSGMPKDRFSAEMPDATLATLKIQPSEPRDSAVYFCASGLVEGPYEQYFGPGTRLTVT.

J is TRBJ2-7 and V is TRBV28; possibly TRBD1 for D (6 bases). The CDR3 spans 15 residues. Trimming pared 3 bases from V and 0 bases from J, leaving 12 bases between. The germline V gene encodes CDR1 MDHEN and CDR2 SYDVKM. The CDR3 nucleotides are TGTGCCAGCAGTTTTTACGGACAGCACTCCTACGAGCAGTACTTC. Its protein product is CASSFYGQHSYEQYF.